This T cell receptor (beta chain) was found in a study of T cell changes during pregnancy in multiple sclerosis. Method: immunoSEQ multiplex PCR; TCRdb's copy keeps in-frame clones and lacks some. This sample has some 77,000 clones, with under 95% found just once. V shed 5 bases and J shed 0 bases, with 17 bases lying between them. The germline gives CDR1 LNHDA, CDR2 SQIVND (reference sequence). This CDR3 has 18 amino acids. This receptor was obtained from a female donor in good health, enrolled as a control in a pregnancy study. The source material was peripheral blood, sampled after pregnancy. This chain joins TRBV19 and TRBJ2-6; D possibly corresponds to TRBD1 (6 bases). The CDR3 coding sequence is TGTGCCAGTAGTGCATCCGGGACACCAAGCTCTGGGGCCAACGTCCTGACTTTC. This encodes CASSASGTPSSGANVLTF.